The sequence of this TCR beta chain was determined in a study of blood T cell repertoires in COVID-19. As originally analysed: Researchers report that nucleated cell counts were estimated from reference gene primer amplification. Only in-frame clones appear in the TCRdb table, and some are missing; sequencing was by immunoSEQ multiplex PCR. That table gives V, J and clone size, and the DNA gave D and trimming. Found here are some 110,000 clones, about 85% of them singletons; the top ten hold roughly 4.2%. This clone was picked up one time. The CDR3 extends over 14 amino acids. Germline CDR1 SGDLS, CDR2 YYNGEE. Trimming took 3 bases from V and 8 from J, leaving 12 bases between them.

The sequenced material came from peripheral blood. The origin of this receptor is a man aged 50 to 59 with acute or convalescent COVID-19. The chain carries TRBV9 and TRBJ1-6, with D possibly TRBD1 on 5 matching bases. As DNA, the CDR3 is TGTGCCAGCAGCGAGACAGTACTCTATTCACCCCTCCACTTT. Translating it yields CASSETVLYSPLHF.